The next 32 T cell receptor beta chains were all read from a single sample in a study of identical twins. TCRdb ran MiXCR on the 5' RACE reads and lists one entry per CDR3 protein. The sample has 1.5 million to 2 million distinct CDR3 sequences; more than 30% are singletons. Sequenced input: cord blood. The receptor source for this set is a newborn girl in good health.

J is TRBJ1-5 and V is TRBV3-1; no clear D. CDR1 and CDR2 from the germline V gene are LGHDT and YNNKEL (reference sequence). This CDR3 region has 13 residues. Between the trimmed V and J ends, which lost 1 base and 6 bases, there was a span of 7 bases. In DNA, the CDR3 is TGTGCCAGCAGCCAAGTGGCAGGTCAGCCCCAGCATTTT. This gives the protein CASSQVAGQPQHF.

The chain employs TRBV4-2 and TRBJ2-7; the match to TRBD2 covers 7 bases. The CDR3 contains 15 residues. Germline CDR1 is LGHNA and CDR2 is YNFKEQ. Unmatched junction bases numbered 14, after V lost 5 bases and J lost 7 bases. The CDR3 DNA is TGTGCCAGCAGCTCAACTAGCGAGTCCTACAATGAGCAGTACTTC. It yields the protein CASSSTSESYNEQYF.

This sequence joins TRBV6-1 and TRBJ2-5; 9 bases fit TRBD2. V lost 4 bases, J lost 11 bases, and 20 bases stayed unmatched. CDR3 length equals 17 residues. Germline V CDR1 and CDR2: MNHNS, SASEGT. The CDR3 here is CASSVHGAGGKYNEQYF. The CDR3 bases are TGTGCCAGCAGTGTACACGGGGCGGGGGGGAAATACAATGAGCAGTACTTC.

This clonotype was picked up a small number of times. The chain carries TRBV2 and TRBJ2-3; 13 positions match TRBD2. The CDR3 consists of 17 residues. With 5 bases clipped from V and 3 bases from J, the junction kept 8 bases outside the gene matches. The germline gives CDR1 SNHLY, CDR2 FYNNEI. CDR3 sequence reads: CASSQWGTSGKTDTQYF. DNA of the CDR3: TGTGCCAGCAGTCAATGGGGGACTAGCGGGAAAACAGATACGCAGTATTTT. The full variable domain, its missing parts supplied by reference TRBV2 and TRBJ2-3, is EPEVTQTPSHQVTQMGQEVILRCVPISNHLYFYWYRQILGQKVEFLVSFYNNEISEKSEIFDDQFSVERPDGSNFTLKIRSTKLEDSAMYFCASSQWGTSGKTDTQYFGPGTRLTVL.

The chain combines TRBV4-1 with TRBJ2-7; 11 bases are shared with TRBD2. Germline-derived CDR1 and CDR2 are MGHRA and YSYEKL. This CDR3 is built from 19 residues. Germline trimming cut 0 bases from V and 1 base from J; bases unmatched to any gene: 11. This chain's CDR3 is CASSQDPPTSGGLSYEQYF. DNA of the CDR3: TGCGCCAGCAGCCAAGATCCCCCTACTAGCGGGGGTCTGTCCTACGAGCAGTACTTC.

This clonotype showed up just a few times. The genes are TRBV7-9 and TRBJ2-3, with D possibly matching TRBD1 (6 bases). The CDR3 consists of 15 residues. CDR1 and CDR2 from the germline V gene are SEHNR and FQNEAQ (reference sequence). V was clipped by 7 bases and J by 4 bases, with 18 bases between them. The CDR3: CASTLTGSDADTQYF. The CDR3 DNA is TGTGCCAGCACCCTTACAGGGAGCGACGCAGATACGCAGTATTTT.

The chain recombines TRBV20-1 with TRBJ2-5; no reliable D call. From germline, CDR1 is DFQATT and CDR2 SNEGSKA (reference sequence). V lost 5 bases and J lost 2, with 12 bases in between. This CDR3 has 13 amino acids. The CDR3 coding sequence is TGCAGTGCTTCCCCCTACCTTCAAGAGACCCAGTACTTC. This encodes CSASPYLQETQYF.

J is TRBJ2-7 and V is TRBV6-1; TRBD2 might be the D (6 bases). Germline V gene lookup returns CDR1 MNHNS and CDR2 SASEGT. The CDR3 spans 15 residues. Trimming cost V 2 bases and J 5 bases, with 16 bases left between them. As DNA, the CDR3 is TGTGCCAGCAGTGAACGTGACGGGGGTTGGAACGAGCAGTACTTC. It is translated as CASSERDGGWNEQYF.

This clonotype has just a few counts. The J gene is TRBJ1-5, the V gene TRBV20-1; 10 bases fit TRBD1. V gave up 6 bases and J gave up 3 bases; unmatched junction bases: 5. Per the germline V gene, CDR1 is DFQATT and CDR2 is SNEGSKA (reference sequence). CDR3 length: 14 residues. CDR3 in DNA: TGCAGTGCCAGACAGGGGGCGAACAATCAGCCCCAGCATTTT. The encoded protein is CSARQGANNQPQHF.

The chain carries TRBV11-2 and TRBJ2-1; 11 bases fit TRBD1. The CDR3 runs to 18 residues. Germline lookup yields CDR1 SGHAT and CDR2 FQNNGV. With 2 bases clipped from V and 0 bases from J, the junction kept 6 bases outside the gene matches. The CDR3: CASSLRRGTGGSYNEQFF. The CDR3 DNA follows: TGTGCCAGCAGCTTACGAAGAGGGACAGGGGGCTCCTACAATGAGCAGTTCTTC.

This clonotype appeared many times. V usage is TRBV4-2 and J usage is TRBJ2-3, with D possibly being TRBD2 (5 bases). Trimming removed 0 bases at V and 0 bases at J, with 7 bases between. The CDR3 covers 15 residues. Germline CDR1 and CDR2: LGHNA and YNFKEQ. The CDR3 is CASSQDWTSTDTQYF. CDR3 nucleotide sequence: TGTGCCAGCAGCCAAGATTGGACTAGCACAGATACGCAGTATTTT.

The V call is TRBV5-1, the J call TRBJ1-1; D gene uncertain. Germline V gene data show CDR1 as SGHRS and CDR2 as YFSETQ. This CDR3 region has 19 residues. Trimming shortened V by 2 bases and J by 3 bases, and 26 bases separated the two germline ends. The CDR3 DNA reads TGCGCCAGCAGCTTCGGTTACGGGGTTCTTACCCGAGCAGACACTGAAGCTTTCTTT. It specifies CASSFGYGVLTRADTEAFF.

The rearrangement uses TRBV6-5 and TRBJ2-1; TRBD2 agrees at 14 bases. The V segment lost 2 bases and the J segment 9 bases; nucleotides outside the gene matches: 3. Germline CDR1 reads MNHEY; CDR2 reads SVGAGI. The CDR3 is made up of 15 amino acids. The CDR3 is CASSYGTSGRGEQFF. The DNA for the CDR3 is TGTGCCAGCAGTTACGGGACTAGCGGGAGAGGTGAGCAGTTCTTC.

As regards this clonotype: Being one base from a much bigger clone, this may be a read error. The chain couples TRBV9 to TRBJ2-2; no clear D. Trimming left V 0 bases short and J 5 bases short, with 5 bases between. Looked up from germline, CDR1 is SGDLS and CDR2 is YYNGEE. The CDR3 extends over 13 amino acids. The CDR3 nucleotides are TGTGCCAGCAGCGTAGCGAGGACCGGGGAGCTGTTTTTT. This sequence encodes CASSVARTGELFF.

V is TRBV30 and J is TRBJ2-4; the match to TRBD2 covers 8 bases. Germline V gene data show CDR1 as GTSNPN and CDR2 as SVGIG (reference sequence). V shed 4 bases and J 0 bases; nucleotides not matched to a gene: 8. The CDR3 contains 16 residues. The CDR3 DNA reads TGTGCCTGGAAAGCGGGGGATCTACTAGCCAAAAACATTCAGTACTTC. Translating it yields CAWKAGDLLAKNIQYF.

The chain couples TRBV5-1 to TRBJ1-1; D gene uncertain. CDR3 length equals 14 residues. V dropped 2 bases and J dropped 0 bases, with 8 bases sitting between them. Germline V gene sequence: CDR1 SGHRS, CDR2 YFSETQ. The CDR3 reads CASSFLRMNTEAFF. For the CDR3, the DNA is TGCGCCAGCAGCTTCCTCCGGATGAACACTGAAGCTTTCTTT.

This clonotype has more than one count but fewer than ten. The chain combines TRBV4-1 with TRBJ2-3; 7 nucleotides align to TRBD1. V was pared by 0 bases and J by 1 base, with 7 bases of the junction left unmatched. The germline CDR1 and CDR2 sequences are MGHRA and YSYEKL. The CDR3 is 17 amino acids. This CDR3 is CASSQDPRQGRTDTQYF. The CDR3 DNA reads as TGCGCCAGCAGCCAAGATCCTCGACAGGGTCGCACAGATACGCAGTATTTT.

This clonotype was observed many times. This chain links TRBV10-1 with TRBJ2-3; D might be TRBD2 (6 bases). The CDR3 runs 16 residues. V was clipped by 2 bases and J by 3 bases, with 15 bases between them. CDR1 WNHNN and CDR2 SYGVQD come from the germline V gene (reference sequence). CDR3 amino acids: CASSETDYWGTDTQYF. The CDR3 region has the DNA TGCGCCAGCAGTGAGACGGACTACTGGGGGACAGATACGCAGTATTTT.

This chain uses TRBV7-9 with TRBJ2-7; TRBD2 agrees at 11 bases. The CDR3 is made up of 17 amino acids. The germline CDR1 and CDR2 sequences are SEHNR and FQNEAQ (reference sequence). The junction had 9 bases not matched to a gene; V was cut back by 5 bases and J by 0 bases. The chain's CDR3 is CASSHPSSGRSSYEQYF. The CDR3 coding sequence is TGTGCCAGCAGCCACCCTTCTAGCGGGAGGAGCTCCTACGAGCAGTACTTC.

This clonotype was observed a handful of times. The chain carries TRBV6-1 and TRBJ2-7, with 7 bases that match TRBD1. The CDR3 consists of 17 residues. Trimming at V came to 6 bases and at J to 8 bases, leaving 22 bases not matched to a gene. CDR1 and CDR2 from the germline V gene are MNHNS and SASEGT. Written as DNA, the CDR3 is TGTGCCAGCAGCGTTAACGTTCCGGGACAGCATTTTTCCCAGCAGTACTTC. Amino acid sequence: CASSVNVPGQHFSQQYF.

There are a few counts of this clonotype. The CDR3 sequence: CATSRSGTGKSYEQYF. CDR3 coding DNA: TGTGCCACCAGCAGATCAGGGACAGGGAAATCCTACGAGCAGTACTTC. V is TRBV15 and J is TRBJ2-7, with TRBD1 matching over 9 bases. Germline CDR1 and CDR2: LNHNV and YYDKDF (reference sequence). The CDR3 runs 16 residues. V trimming: 2 bases; J trimming: 1 base; junction bases outside the gene matches: 6.

The rearrangement joins TRBV5-1 to TRBJ1-2; perhaps TRBD1 as D (6 bases). Germline assignment: CDR1 SGHRS and CDR2 YFSETQ. The V and J ends lost 1 base and 6 bases respectively, with 16 bases between them. The CDR3 contains 15 residues. The CDR3 loop reads CASSLLPGTSDGYTF. CDR3 DNA: TGCGCCAGCAGCTTGTTACCGGGGACATCCGATGGCTACACCTTC.

This clonotype was detected a few times. The chain has TRBV4-1 and TRBJ1-4, with D hard to call. Trimming took 2 bases from V and 4 from J, leaving 8 bases between them. The germline V gene encodes CDR1 MGHRA and CDR2 YSYEKL. CDR3 length: 14 amino acids. For the CDR3, the DNA is TGCGCCAGCAGCCAAACCACGATTAATGAAAAACTGTTTTTT. It translates to CASSQTTINEKLFF.

The V and J genes are TRBV12-5 and TRBJ2-1, with 13 bases identical to TRBD2. The CDR3 length is 17 residues. With V trimmed by 0 bases and J by 3 bases, 2 bases remained unmatched. CDR1 and CDR2 from the germline V gene are LGHNT and FRNRAP. The CDR3 reads CASGLVLAGGLYNEQFF. DNA of the CDR3: TGTGCTAGTGGTTTGGTACTAGCGGGGGGGCTCTACAATGAGCAGTTCTTC.

The chain couples TRBV5-1 to TRBJ2-2; the D is unclear. V lost 0 bases to trimming and J lost 5 bases, with 14 bases between them. This CDR3 has 16 residues. CDR1 is SGHRS, CDR2 YFSETQ, per germline. The CDR3 region has the DNA TGCGCCAGCAGCTTGGAGTTTGCCCTGAAGACCGGGGAGCTGTTTTTT. Its translation: CASSLEFALKTGELFF.

Details on this clonotype: A much larger clone differs from this one at a single base, so this may be a read error. This chain connects TRBV12-3 or TRBV12-4 to TRBJ1-5; TRBD1 might be the D (5 bases). CDR3 size: 14 residues. The CDR3 coding sequence is TGTGCCAACAGTTTAGTCGGGGGAGATCAGCCCCAGCATTTT. Amino acid sequence: CANSLVGGDQPQHF.

The chain carries TRBV21-1 and TRBJ2-1; TRBD1, as called in the table, went unchecked against the DNA. TRBV21-1 is designated a pseudogene. The CDR3 is 17 amino acids. The CDR3 loop reads CASSKEAPPSSYNEQFF. Written as DNA, the CDR3 is TGTGCCAGCAGCAAAGAGGCGCCCCCGAGCTCCTACAATGAGCAGTTCTTC.

Worth noting for this clonotype: A junction end diverges from the germline sequence, so it may reflect a read error. The genes are TRBV20-1 and TRBJ2-7; 8 bases map to TRBD2. The CDR3 is made up of 13 amino acids. Germline values: CDR1 DFQATT, CDR2 SNEGSKA (reference sequence). CDR3 DNA sequence: TGCAGTGCAGGAGCGGGAGTGACCTACGAGCGGTACTTC. This translates into CSAGAGVTYERYF.

In its sample, this clonotype was seen many times. The chain employs TRBV12-3 or TRBV12-4 and TRBJ2-1, with D possibly TRBD2 on 6 matching bases. The CDR3 runs to 15 residues. Trimming pared 6 bases from V and 6 bases from J, leaving 18 bases between. For the CDR3, the DNA is TGTGCCAGCAGCCTCCGGGACTCCCCGCTCAATGAGCAGTTCTTC. This gives the protein CASSLRDSPLNEQFF.

V gene TRBV15 combines with J gene TRBJ1-1; possible D gene TRBD1, 5 bases. This CDR3 has 17 amino acids. The V end lost 0 bases, the J end lost 0 bases, and 14 bases lay between the germline ends. Germline V gene sequence: CDR1 LNHNV, CDR2 YYDKDF (reference sequence). CDR3 bases: TGTGCCACCAGCAGAGATTTTATGGGACGGGTGAACACTGAAGCTTTCTTT. This encodes CATSRDFMGRVNTEAFF.

This chain uses TRBV27 with TRBJ2-3; D perhaps matches TRBD2 (6 bases). The germline gives CDR1 MNHEY, CDR2 SMNVEV (reference sequence). Trimming pared 3 bases from V and 6 bases from J, leaving 13 bases between. This CDR3 contains 14 residues. The CDR3 loop reads CASSFRRDVDTQYF. The CDR3 DNA is TGTGCCAGCAGTTTTAGGAGGGATGTGGATACGCAGTATTTT.

The rearrangement joins TRBV10-3 to TRBJ2-1; D is unresolved. V was cut by 10 bases and J by 0 bases, with 16 bases left in between. CDR3 length: 15 amino acids. Germline V gene sequence: CDR1 ENHRY, CDR2 SYGVKD. CDR3 nucleotide sequence: TGTGCCACCTTCTGGGCTATCCGCTCCTACAATGAGCAGTTCTTC. Its translation: CATFWAIRSYNEQFF.